This passage covers 24 T cell receptor beta chains from one sample sequenced in a study of T cells in Graves' hyperthyroidism and ophthalmopathy. Researchers took RNA transcripts and amplified the TCR beta CDR3 regions from them. When the TCR CDR3 underwent first-round RT-PCR, the HTBI primer set was used. TCRdb re-derived calls from the multiplex PCR reads in MiXCR, one entry per CDR3 protein. Among roughly 840,000 distinct CDR3 sequences listed, over 35% were seen once. The sequenced material came from blood. These receptors all come from a man younger than 30 with Graves' hyperthyroidism.

V and J are TRBV29-1 and TRBJ1-2; D possibly corresponds to TRBD1 (6 bases). Germline V gene sequence: CDR1 SQVTM, CDR2 ANQGSEA. The CDR3 runs to 13 residues. V lost 8 bases to trimming and J lost 8 bases, with 21 bases between them. This CDR3 reads CSIPEQGLGGYTF. CDR3 coding DNA: TGCAGCATACCGGAACAGGGTCTAGGCGGCTACACCTTC.

There are many counts of this clonotype. The gene calls are TRBV7-8 and TRBJ2-5; TRBD2 aligns across 7 bases. The CDR3 is 15 amino acids. Germline V gene lookup returns CDR1 SGHVS and CDR2 FQNEAQ. V shed 4 bases, J shed 7 bases, and the junction held 12 bases outside the gene matches. For the CDR3, the DNA is TGTGCCAGCAGCTCAACCTCGGGACTAATTTCGACCCAGTACTTC. Protein: CASSSTSGLISTQYF.

Here the CDR3 reads CARHSEGGANVLTF. In DNA form, the CDR3 reads TGTGCCCGACACAGTGAAGGTGGGGCCAACGTCCTGACTTTC. The chain is built from TRBV2 and TRBJ2-6, with D hard to call. The CDR3 is 14 amino acids. V lost 11 bases, J lost 3 bases, and 14 bases lay in between. The germline V gene encodes CDR1 SNHLY and CDR2 FYNNEI.

This clonotype occurred a few times. This chain joins TRBV27 and TRBJ2-7; TRBD1 matches 7 bases. J was trimmed by 3 bases and V by 5 bases; bases with no gene match: 7. This CDR3 contains 14 residues. Germline-derived CDR1 and CDR2 are MNHEY and SMNVEV (reference sequence). CDR3 in DNA: TGTGCCAGCAGTCCGACCGACAGGGACTACGAGCAGTACTTC. It is translated as CASSPTDRDYEQYF.

The rearrangement uses TRBV6-5 and TRBJ1-1; possible D gene TRBD1, 5 bases. Germline V lookup: CDR1 MNHEY, CDR2 SVGAGI. V was shortened by 4 bases and J by 6 bases, with 12 bases between the two germline ends. This CDR3 region has 13 residues. This CDR3 reads CASSSTLRAEAFF. CDR3 nucleotides: TGTGCCAGCAGTTCAACCCTCAGGGCTGAAGCTTTCTTT.

This clonotype was counted many times. This chain uses TRBV24-1 with TRBJ1-5; D gene ambiguous. CDR1 is KGHDR and CDR2 is SFDVKD in the germline V gene. The germline V and J ends were trimmed by 9 bases and 0 bases, with 8 bases remaining between them. This CDR3 contains 13 residues. The DNA for the CDR3 is TGTGCCACCCAAGATTATAGCAATCAGCCCCAGCATTTT. Protein: CATQDYSNQPQHF.

The table lists this clonotype with a few counts. The V call is TRBV20-1, the J call TRBJ2-7; D may be TRBD1 (6 bases). Trimming removed 6 bases at V and 2 bases at J, with 14 bases between. The CDR3 extends over 13 amino acids. Germline values: CDR1 DFQATT, CDR2 SNEGSKA (reference sequence). The CDR3 spells CSARRDTTYEQYF. CDR3 sequence (DNA): TGCAGTGCCAGAAGGGACACCACCTACGAGCAGTACTTC.

In this sample, this clonotype turned up a few times. The rearrangement links TRBV6-5 to TRBJ1-5, with D unclear. The CDR3 contains 15 residues. Germline V CDR1 and CDR2: MNHEY, SVGAGI. The V end was cut by 5 bases, the J end by 5 bases, with 16 bases between. CDR3 protein: CASSEAVEIYQPQHF. The CDR3 DNA reads as TGTGCCAGCAGTGAAGCTGTCGAGATCTATCAGCCCCAGCATTTT.

The chain employs TRBV7-3 and TRBJ2-5; TRBD2 matches 7 bases. The CDR3 runs 15 residues. Looked up from germline, CDR1 is SGHTA and CDR2 is FQGTGA. V shed 5 bases and J 4 bases; nucleotides not matched to a gene: 10. CDR3 loop: CASSPRGIAGETQYF. In DNA form, the CDR3 reads TGTGCCAGCAGCCCACGGGGGATAGCGGGAGAGACCCAGTACTTC. The full variable domain, with the rest looked up from reference TRBV7-3 and TRBJ2-5, is GAGVSQTPSNKVTEKGKYVELRCDPISGHTALYWYRQSLGQGPEFLIYFQGTGAADDSGLPNDRFFAVRPEGSVSTLKIQRTERGDSAVYLCASSPRGIAGETQYFGPGTRLLVL.

Note on this clonotype: This clone may be a read error of a much larger clone one base away. The CDR3 DNA is TGTGCCAGCATCGGCTCCTATAATTCACTCCTCCACTTT. It translates to CASIGSYNSLLHF. V is TRBV5-5 and J is TRBJ1-6; D is uncertain. CDR3 length equals 13 residues. The germline gives CDR1 SGHKS, CDR2 YYEKEE (reference sequence).

This chain uses TRBV29-1 with TRBJ2-5, with D maybe TRBD1 (6 bases). The V and J ends lost 7 bases and 7 bases respectively, with 10 bases between them. The germline CDR1 and CDR2 sequences are SQVTM and ANQGSEA. This CDR3 contains 10 residues. CDR3 DNA sequence: TGCAGCGCCCTACAGGGGACCCAGTACTTC. This encodes CSALQGTQYF.

This clonotype was seen ten or more times. The chain combines TRBV25-1 with TRBJ1-5; possible D gene TRBD1, 6 bases. Germline V gives CDR1 MGHDK, CDR2 SYGVNS. This CDR3 comprises 15 residues. The ends were cut back, 4 bases at V and 0 bases at J, with 10 bases in the middle. CDR3: CASSATGDSNQPQHF. In nucleotides, the CDR3 is TGTGCCAGCAGTGCGACAGGCGATAGCAATCAGCCCCAGCATTTT.

The chain has TRBV19 and TRBJ1-5; 10 bases match TRBD1. Looked up from germline, CDR1 is LNHDA and CDR2 is SQIVND (reference sequence). Germline trimming cut 2 bases from V and 2 bases from J; bases unmatched to any gene: 6. The CDR3 sequence is 17 residues long. CDR3 sequence reads: CASSIWDRGGGNQPQHF. CDR3 DNA sequence: TGTGCCAGTAGTATATGGGACAGGGGAGGAGGCAATCAGCCCCAGCATTTT.

In its sample, this clonotype was seen many times. The rearrangement uses TRBV10-3 and TRBJ1-1; D gene unclear. This CDR3 is built from 10 residues. With 11 bases removed from V and 4 bases from J, the gap between germline ends came to 8 bases. Germline CDR1 and CDR2: ENHRY and SYGVKD. The DNA for the CDR3 is TGTGCCGCGGGAGGCACTGAAGCTTTCTTT. Its protein is CAAGGTEAFF.

The sample holds a few counts of this clonotype. The genes are TRBV20-1 and TRBJ2-7; D perhaps matches TRBD2 (6 bases). The CDR3 consists of 14 residues. Trimming took 2 bases from V and 3 from J, leaving 14 bases between them. CDR1 is DFQATT, CDR2 SNEGSKA, per germline (reference sequence). In nucleotides, the CDR3 is TGCAGTGCTAGATCACGCGCGGGATACTACGAGCAGTACTTC. This codes for CSARSRAGYYEQYF.

This clonotype occurred many times. This chain uses TRBV7-6 with TRBJ2-5, with 7 bases lining up with TRBD2. This CDR3 region has 15 residues. The germline CDR1 and CDR2 sequences are SGHVS and FNYEAQ. V gave up 4 bases and J gave up 3 bases; unmatched junction bases: 8. DNA for the CDR3: TGTGCCAGCAGCTCCCTCGCGGGAGTGGAAGAGACCCAGTACTTC. Translating it yields CASSSLAGVEETQYF.

The rearrangement links TRBV2 to TRBJ2-2, with a weak D call TRBD1 (6 bases). Trimming took 11 bases from V and 5 from J, leaving 15 bases between them. Germline CDR1 is SNHLY and CDR2 is FYNNEI. The CDR3 is made up of 13 amino acids. The DNA for the CDR3 is TGTGCCTGCCGGGACATCCAGACCGGGGAGCTGTTTTTT. Its protein is CACRDIQTGELFF.

This clonotype was recorded at least ten times. The V call is TRBV6-6, the J call TRBJ1-5; D uncertain. Germline V lookup: CDR1 MNHNY, CDR2 SVGAGI (reference sequence). This CDR3 has 12 amino acids. V was trimmed by 7 bases and J by 3 bases, leaving 7 bases between them. CDR3 in DNA: TGTGCCAGCAACGGACTCAATCAGCCCCAGCATTTT. It codes for CASNGLNQPQHF.

This clonotype appeared many times. The chain recombines TRBV29-1 with TRBJ2-7; 11 bases line up with TRBD1. CDR1 SQVTM and CDR2 ANQGSEA come from the germline V gene. The length of the CDR3 is 13 residues. The junction had 8 bases not matched to a gene; V was cut back by 6 bases and J by 7 bases. Here the CDR3 DNA reads TGCAGCGTGATTCCGGGACAGGGGGATGAGCAGTACTTC. It translates to CSVIPGQGDEQYF.

This clonotype was counted only a few times. The rearrangement links TRBV7-3 to TRBJ1-3; D is perhaps TRBD1 (5 bases). V was shortened by 5 bases and J by 4 bases, with 15 bases between the two germline ends. The CDR3 length is 15 residues. Germline CDR1 reads SGHTA; CDR2 reads FQGTGA. The CDR3 DNA reads as TGTGCCAGCAGCGATATATATGGGGGAGGAAACACCATATATTTT. Its protein is CASSDIYGGGNTIYF.

This clonotype was seen once. This may stem from a read error, because a much larger clone lies one nucleotide away. The chain employs TRBV2 and TRBJ1-6, with TRBD1 as a possible D gene (5 bases). The CDR3 contains 14 residues. Germline V gives CDR1 SNHLY, CDR2 FYNNEI. CDR3 nucleotide sequence: TGTGCCGGAAGGGAAGGGGCCTATAATTCACCCCCCCACTTT. Protein: CAGREGAYNSPPHF.

The chain couples TRBV5-5 to TRBJ2-7; 8 nucleotides line up with TRBD1. The end of the DNA aligns better with TRBJ2-1, so the J call may be wrong. CDR3 length: 14 residues. Germline values: CDR1 SGHKS, CDR2 YYEKEE (reference sequence). The CDR3 loop is CASSDRQGRNEQFF. The CDR3 DNA is TGTGCCAGCAGCGATAGACAGGGGAGGAATGAGCAGTTCTTC.

This clonotype has more than one count but fewer than ten. The rearrangement joins TRBV9 to TRBJ2-7; perhaps D is TRBD1 or TRBD2 (5 bases each). Trimming cost V 4 bases and J 2 bases, with 10 bases left between them. Germline CDR1 reads SGDLS; CDR2 reads YYNGEE. The CDR3 is 13 residues long. The CDR3: CASSRDLAYEQYF. DNA of the CDR3: TGTGCCAGCAGCAGGGACCTCGCCTACGAGCAGTACTTC.

This clonotype was recorded a few times. The rearrangement links TRBV7-2 to TRBJ2-5; 9 positions match TRBD2. The junction had 11 bases not matched to a gene; V was cut back by 2 bases and J by 1 base. The germline V gene encodes CDR1 SGHTA and CDR2 FQGNSA. The CDR3 spans 18 residues. The CDR3 spells CASSLLEVLAGIQETQYF. CDR3 coding DNA: TGTGCCAGCAGCTTATTGGAGGTACTAGCGGGCATCCAAGAGACCCAGTACTTC. The whole variable domain, remainder taken from reference TRBV7-2 and TRBJ2-5, is GAGVSQSPSNKVTEKGKDVELRCDPISGHTALYWYRQSLGQGLEFLIYFQGNSAPDKSGLPSDRFSAERTGGSVSTLTIQRTQQEDSAVYLCASSLLEVLAGIQETQYFGPGTRLLVL.